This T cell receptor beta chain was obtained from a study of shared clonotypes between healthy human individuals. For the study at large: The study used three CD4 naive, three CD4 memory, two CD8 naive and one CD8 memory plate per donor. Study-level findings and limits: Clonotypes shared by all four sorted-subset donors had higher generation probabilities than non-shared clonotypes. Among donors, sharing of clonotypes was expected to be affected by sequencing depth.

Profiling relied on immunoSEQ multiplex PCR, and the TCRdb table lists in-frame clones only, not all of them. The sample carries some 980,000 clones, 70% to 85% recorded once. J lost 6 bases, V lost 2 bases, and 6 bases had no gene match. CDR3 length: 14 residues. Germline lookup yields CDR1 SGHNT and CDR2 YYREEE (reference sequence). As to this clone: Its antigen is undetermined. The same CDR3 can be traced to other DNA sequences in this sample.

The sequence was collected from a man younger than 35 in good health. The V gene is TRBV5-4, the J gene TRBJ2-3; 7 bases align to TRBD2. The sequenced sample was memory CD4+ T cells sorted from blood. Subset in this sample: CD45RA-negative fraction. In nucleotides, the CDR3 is TGTGCCAGCAGCTTCGGACTAGGTGCGGATACGCAGTATTTT. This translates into CASSFGLGADTQYF.